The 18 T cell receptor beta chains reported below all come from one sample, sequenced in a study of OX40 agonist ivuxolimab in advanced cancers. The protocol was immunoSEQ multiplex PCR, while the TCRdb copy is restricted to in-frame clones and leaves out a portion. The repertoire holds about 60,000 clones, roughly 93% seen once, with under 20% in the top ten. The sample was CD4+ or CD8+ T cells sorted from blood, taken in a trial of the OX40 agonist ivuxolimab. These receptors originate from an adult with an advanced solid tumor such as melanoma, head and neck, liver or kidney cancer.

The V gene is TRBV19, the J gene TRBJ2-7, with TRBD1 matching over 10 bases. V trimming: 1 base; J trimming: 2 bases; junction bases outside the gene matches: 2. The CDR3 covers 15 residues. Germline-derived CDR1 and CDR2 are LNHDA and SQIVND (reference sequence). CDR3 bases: TGTGCCAGTAGTATAGCGGGGACAGGGGCCTACGAGCAGTACTTC. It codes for CASSIAGTGAYEQYF.

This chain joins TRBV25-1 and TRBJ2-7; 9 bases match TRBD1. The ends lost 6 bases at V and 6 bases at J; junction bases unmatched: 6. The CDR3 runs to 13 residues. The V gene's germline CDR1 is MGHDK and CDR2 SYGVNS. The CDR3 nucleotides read TGTGCCAGCAGCGACGGGACAGGGATCGAGCAGTACTTC. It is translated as CASSDGTGIEQYF.

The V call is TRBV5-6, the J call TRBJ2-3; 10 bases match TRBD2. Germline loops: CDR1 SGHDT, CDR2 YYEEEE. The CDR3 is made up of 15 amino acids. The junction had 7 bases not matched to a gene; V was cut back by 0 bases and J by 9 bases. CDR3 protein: CASSLGLAGEGTQYF. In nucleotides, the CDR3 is TGTGCCAGCAGCTTGGGCCTAGCGGGAGAGGGAACGCAGTATTTT.

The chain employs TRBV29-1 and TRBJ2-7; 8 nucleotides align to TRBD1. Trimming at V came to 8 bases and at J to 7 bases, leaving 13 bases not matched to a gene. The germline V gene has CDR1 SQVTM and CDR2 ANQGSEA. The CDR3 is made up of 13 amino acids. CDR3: CSYSQGANWEQYF. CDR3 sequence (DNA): TGCAGCTATTCCCAGGGGGCGAATTGGGAGCAGTACTTC.

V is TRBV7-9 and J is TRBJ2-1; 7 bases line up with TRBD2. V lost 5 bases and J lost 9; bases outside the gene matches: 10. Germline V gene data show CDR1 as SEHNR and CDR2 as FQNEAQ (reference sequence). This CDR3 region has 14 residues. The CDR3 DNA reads TGTGCCAGCAGCCCAAGCACGGGGAGGGGTGAGCAGTTCTTC. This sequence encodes CASSPSTGRGEQFF.

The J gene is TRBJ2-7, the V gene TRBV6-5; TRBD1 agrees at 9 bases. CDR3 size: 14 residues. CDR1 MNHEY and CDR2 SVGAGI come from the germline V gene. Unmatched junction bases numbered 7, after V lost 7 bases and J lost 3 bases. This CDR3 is CASTGTGNFYEQYF. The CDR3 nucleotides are TGTGCCAGCACTGGGACAGGGAATTTCTACGAGCAGTACTTC.

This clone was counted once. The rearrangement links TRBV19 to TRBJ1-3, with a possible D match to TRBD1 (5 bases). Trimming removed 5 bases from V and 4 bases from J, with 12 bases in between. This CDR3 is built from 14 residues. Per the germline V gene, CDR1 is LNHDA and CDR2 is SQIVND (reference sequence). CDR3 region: CASSEGAGGNTIYF. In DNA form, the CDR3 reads TGTGCCAGTAGTGAAGGGGCTGGAGGAAACACCATATATTTT.

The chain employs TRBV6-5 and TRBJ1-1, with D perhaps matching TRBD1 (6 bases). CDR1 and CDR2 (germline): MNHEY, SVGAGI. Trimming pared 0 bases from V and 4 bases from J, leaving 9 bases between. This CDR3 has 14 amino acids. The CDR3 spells CASSYSQGSTEAFF. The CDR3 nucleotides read TGTGCCAGCAGTTACTCGCAGGGGAGCACTGAAGCTTTCTTT.

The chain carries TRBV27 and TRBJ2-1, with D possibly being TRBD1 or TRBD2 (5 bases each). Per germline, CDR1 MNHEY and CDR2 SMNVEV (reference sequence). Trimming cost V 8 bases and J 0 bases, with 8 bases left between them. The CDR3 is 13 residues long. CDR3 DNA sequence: TGTGCCAGCGGGACCACCTCCTACAATGAGCAGTTCTTC. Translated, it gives CASGTTSYNEQFF.

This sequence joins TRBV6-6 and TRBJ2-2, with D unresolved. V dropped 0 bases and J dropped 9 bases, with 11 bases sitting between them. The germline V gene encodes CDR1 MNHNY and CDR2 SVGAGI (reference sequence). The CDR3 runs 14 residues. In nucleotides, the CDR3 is TGTGCCAGCAGTTACTCGATGGTCGGCTGGGAGCTGTTTTTT. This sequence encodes CASSYSMVGWELFF.

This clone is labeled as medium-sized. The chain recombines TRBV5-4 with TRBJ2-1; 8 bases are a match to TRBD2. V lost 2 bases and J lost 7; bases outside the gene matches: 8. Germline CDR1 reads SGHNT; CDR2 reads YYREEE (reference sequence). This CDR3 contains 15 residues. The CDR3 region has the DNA TGTGCCAGCAGCTTCCCTCAAGCGGGAGTAAATGAGCAGTTCTTC. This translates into CASSFPQAGVNEQFF.

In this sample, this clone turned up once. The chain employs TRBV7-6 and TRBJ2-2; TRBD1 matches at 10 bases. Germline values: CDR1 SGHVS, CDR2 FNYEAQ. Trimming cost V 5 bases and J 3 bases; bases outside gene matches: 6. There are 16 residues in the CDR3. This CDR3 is CASSPSGQGYTGELFF. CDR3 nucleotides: TGTGCCAGCAGCCCCTCGGGACAGGGGTACACCGGGGAGCTGTTTTTT.

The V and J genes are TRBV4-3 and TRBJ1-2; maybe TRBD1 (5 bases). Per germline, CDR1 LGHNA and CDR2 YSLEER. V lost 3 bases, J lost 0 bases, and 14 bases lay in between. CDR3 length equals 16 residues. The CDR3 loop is CASSHDRDASNYGYTF. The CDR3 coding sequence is TGCGCCAGCAGCCACGACCGGGACGCTTCTAACTATGGCTACACCTTC.

The CDR3 nucleotides read TGTGCCAGCAGCGTAGATTGGCTAGCAAATGAGCAGTTCTTC. Protein product: CASSVDWLANEQFF. The chain carries TRBV9 and TRBJ2-1; tentatively, D is TRBD2 (5 bases). Germline V gives CDR1 SGDLS, CDR2 YYNGEE. Trimming removed 0 bases from V and 7 bases from J, with 11 bases in between. The CDR3 has 14 amino acids.

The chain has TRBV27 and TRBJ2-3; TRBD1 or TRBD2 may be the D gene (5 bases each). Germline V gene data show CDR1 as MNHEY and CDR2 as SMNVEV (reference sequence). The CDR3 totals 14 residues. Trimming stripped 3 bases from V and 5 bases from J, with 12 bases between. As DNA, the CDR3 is TGTGCCAGCAGTTTCCTGGGACGAGGAGATACGCAGTATTTT. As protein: CASSFLGRGDTQYF.

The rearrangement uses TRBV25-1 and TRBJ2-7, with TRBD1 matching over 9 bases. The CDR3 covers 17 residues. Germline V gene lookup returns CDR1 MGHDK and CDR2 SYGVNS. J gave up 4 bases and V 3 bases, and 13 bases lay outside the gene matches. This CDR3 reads CASSDPAWGGQGYEQYF. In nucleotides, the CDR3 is TGTGCCAGCAGTGACCCTGCCTGGGGGGGACAGGGTTACGAGCAGTACTTC.

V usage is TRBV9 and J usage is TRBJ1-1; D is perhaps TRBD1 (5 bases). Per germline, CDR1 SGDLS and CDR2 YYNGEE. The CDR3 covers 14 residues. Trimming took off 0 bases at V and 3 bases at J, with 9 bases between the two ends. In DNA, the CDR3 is TGTGCCAGCAGCGTAGATGGGGGGGACACTGAAGCTTTCTTT. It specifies CASSVDGGDTEAFF.

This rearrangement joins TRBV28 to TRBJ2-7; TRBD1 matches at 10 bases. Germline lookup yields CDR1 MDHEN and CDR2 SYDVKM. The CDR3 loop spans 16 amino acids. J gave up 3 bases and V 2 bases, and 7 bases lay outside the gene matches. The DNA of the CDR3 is TGTGCCAGCAGTTTAACCGGGACAGGGGTCCTCTACGAGCAGTACTTC. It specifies CASSLTGTGVLYEQYF.